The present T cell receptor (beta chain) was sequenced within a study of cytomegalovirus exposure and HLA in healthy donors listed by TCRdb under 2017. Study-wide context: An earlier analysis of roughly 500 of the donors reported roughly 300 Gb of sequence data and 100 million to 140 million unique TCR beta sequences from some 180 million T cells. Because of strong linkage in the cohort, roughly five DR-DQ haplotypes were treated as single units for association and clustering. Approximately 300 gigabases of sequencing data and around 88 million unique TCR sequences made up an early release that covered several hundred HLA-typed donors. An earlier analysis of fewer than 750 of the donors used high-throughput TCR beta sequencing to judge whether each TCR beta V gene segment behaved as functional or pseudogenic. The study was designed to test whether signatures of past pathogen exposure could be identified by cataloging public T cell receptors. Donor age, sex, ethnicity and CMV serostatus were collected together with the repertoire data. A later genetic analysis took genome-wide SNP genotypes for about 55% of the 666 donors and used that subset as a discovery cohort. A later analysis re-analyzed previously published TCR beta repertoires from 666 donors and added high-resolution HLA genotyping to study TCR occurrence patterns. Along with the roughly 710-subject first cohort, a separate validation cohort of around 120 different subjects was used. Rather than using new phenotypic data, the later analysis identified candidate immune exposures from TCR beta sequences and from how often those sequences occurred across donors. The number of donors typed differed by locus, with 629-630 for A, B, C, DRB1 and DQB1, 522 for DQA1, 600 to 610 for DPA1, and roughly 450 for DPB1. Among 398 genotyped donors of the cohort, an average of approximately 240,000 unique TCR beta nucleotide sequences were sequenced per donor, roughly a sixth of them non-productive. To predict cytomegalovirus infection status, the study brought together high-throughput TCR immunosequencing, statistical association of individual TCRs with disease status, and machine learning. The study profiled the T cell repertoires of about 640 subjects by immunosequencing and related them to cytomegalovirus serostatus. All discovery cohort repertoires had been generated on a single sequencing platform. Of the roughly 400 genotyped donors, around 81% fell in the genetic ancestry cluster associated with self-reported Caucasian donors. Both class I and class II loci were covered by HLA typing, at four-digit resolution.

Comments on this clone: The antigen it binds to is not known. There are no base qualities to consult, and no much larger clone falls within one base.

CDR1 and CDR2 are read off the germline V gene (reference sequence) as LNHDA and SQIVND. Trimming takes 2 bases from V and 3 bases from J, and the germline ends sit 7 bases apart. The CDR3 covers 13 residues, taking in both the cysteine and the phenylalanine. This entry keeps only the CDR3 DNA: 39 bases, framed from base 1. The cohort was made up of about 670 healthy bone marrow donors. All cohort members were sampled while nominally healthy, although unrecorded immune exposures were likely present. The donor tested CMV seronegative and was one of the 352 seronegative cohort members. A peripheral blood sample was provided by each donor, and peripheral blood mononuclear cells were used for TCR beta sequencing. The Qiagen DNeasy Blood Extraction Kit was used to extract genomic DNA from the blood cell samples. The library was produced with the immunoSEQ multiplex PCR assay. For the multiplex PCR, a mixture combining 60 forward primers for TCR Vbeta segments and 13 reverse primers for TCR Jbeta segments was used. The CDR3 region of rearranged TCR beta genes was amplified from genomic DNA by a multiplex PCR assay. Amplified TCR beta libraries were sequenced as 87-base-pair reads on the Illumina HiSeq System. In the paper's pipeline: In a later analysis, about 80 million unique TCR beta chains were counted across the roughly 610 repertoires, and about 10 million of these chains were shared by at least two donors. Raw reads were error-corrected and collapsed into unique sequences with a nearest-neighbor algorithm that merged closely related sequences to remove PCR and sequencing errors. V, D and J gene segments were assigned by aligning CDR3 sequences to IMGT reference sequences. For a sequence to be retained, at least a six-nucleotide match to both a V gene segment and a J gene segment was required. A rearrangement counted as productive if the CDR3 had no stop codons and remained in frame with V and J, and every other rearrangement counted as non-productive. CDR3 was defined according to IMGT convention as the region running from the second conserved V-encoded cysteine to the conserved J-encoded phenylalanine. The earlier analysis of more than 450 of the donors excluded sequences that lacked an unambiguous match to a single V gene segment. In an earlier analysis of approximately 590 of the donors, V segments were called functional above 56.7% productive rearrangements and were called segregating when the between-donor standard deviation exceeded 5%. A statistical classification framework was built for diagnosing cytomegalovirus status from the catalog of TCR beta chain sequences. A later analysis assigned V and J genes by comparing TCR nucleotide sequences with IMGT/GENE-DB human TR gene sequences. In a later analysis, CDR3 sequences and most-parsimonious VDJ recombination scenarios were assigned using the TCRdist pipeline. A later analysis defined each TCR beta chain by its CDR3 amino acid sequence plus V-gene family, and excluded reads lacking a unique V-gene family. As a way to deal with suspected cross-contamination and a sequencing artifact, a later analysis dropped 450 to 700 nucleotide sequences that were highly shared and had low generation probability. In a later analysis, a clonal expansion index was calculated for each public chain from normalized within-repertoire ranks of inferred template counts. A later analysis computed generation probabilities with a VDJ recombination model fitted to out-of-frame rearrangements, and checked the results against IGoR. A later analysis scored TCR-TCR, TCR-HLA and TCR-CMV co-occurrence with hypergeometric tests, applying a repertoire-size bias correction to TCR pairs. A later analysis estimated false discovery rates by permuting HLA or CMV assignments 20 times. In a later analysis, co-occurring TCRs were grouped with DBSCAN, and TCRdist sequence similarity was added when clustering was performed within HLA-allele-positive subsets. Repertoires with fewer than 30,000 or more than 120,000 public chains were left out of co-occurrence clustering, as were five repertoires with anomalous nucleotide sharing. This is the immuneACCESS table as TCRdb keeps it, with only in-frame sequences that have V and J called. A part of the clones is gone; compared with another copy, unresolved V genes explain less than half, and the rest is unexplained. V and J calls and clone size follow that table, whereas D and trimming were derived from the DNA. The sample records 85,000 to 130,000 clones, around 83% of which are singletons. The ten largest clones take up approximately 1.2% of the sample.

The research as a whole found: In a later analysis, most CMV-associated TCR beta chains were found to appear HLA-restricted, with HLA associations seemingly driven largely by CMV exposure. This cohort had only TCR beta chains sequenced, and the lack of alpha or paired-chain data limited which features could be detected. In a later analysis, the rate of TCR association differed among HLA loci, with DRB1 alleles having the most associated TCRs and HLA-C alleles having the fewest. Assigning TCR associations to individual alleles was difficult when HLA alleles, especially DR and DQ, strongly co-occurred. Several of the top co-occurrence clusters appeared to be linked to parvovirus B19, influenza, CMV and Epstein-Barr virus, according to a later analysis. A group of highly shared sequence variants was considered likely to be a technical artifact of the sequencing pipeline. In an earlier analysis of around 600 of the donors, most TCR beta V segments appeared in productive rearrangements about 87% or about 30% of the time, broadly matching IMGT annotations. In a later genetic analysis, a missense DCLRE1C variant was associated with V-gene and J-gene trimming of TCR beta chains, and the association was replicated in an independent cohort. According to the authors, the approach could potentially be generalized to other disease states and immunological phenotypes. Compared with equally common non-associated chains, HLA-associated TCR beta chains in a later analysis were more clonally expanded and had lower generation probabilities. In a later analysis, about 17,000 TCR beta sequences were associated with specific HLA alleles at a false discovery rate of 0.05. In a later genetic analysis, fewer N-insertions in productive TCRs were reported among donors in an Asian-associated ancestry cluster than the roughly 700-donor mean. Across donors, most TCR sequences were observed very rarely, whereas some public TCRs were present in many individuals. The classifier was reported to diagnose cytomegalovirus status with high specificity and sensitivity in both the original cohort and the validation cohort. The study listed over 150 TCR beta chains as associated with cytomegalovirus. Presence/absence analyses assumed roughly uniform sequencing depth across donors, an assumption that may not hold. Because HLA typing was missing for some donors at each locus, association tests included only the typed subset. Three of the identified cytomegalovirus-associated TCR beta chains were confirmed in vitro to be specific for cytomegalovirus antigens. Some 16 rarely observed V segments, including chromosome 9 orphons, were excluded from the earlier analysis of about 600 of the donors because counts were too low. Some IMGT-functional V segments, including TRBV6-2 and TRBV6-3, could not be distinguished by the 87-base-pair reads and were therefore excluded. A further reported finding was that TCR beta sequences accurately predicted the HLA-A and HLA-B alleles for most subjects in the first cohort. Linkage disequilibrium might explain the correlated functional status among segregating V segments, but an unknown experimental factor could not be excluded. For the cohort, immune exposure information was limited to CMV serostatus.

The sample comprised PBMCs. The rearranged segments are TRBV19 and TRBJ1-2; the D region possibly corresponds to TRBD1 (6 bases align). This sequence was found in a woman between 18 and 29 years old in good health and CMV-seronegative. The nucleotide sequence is TGTGCCAGTAGTATACAGGGGTACTATGGCTACACCTTC. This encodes CASSIQGYYGYTF.